The 10 T cell receptor beta chains below all came from one sample that was sequenced in a study of blood T cell repertoires in COVID-19. This table comes from immunoSEQ multiplex PCR, and its TCRdb copy is limited to in-frame clones, with some not included. The profile shows about 60,000 clones, roughly four fifths of them singletons. The sequencing sample was made of peripheral blood. All receptors come from a human donor in a cohort sampled during active COVID-19.

This chain uses TRBV6-5 with TRBJ2-5; 9 nucleotides align to TRBD1. This CDR3 comprises 13 residues. Germline CDR1 is MNHEY and CDR2 is SVGAGI. V dropped 5 bases and J dropped 3; count of bases not matched to a gene: 1. Here the CDR3 reads CASSRDREETQYF. The CDR3 DNA is TGTGCCAGCAGTAGGGACAGGGAAGAGACCCAGTACTTC.

The chain carries TRBV7-3 and TRBJ1-6, with 8 bases that match TRBD1. Per germline, CDR1 SGHTA and CDR2 FQGTGA. The V segment lost 2 bases and the J segment 7 bases; nucleotides outside the gene matches: 7. The CDR3 spans 16 residues. This CDR3 is CASSLQGAVYNSPLHF. DNA for the CDR3: TGTGCCAGCAGCTTACAGGGGGCGGTTTACAATTCACCCCTCCACTTT.

The chain uses TRBV7-2 and TRBJ2-3; the match to TRBD2 covers 9 bases. With 5 bases clipped from V and 3 bases from J, the junction kept 9 bases outside the gene matches. CDR3 length: 16 residues. Germline CDR1 and CDR2: SGHTA and FQGNSA. The CDR3 coding sequence is TGTGCCAGCAGCGTCGTAGCGGGGGCCCCGACAGATACGCAGTATTTT. Amino acids: CASSVVAGAPTDTQYF.

The rearrangement uses TRBV2 and TRBJ1-2, with no clear D. Trimming pared 5 bases from V and 4 bases from J, leaving 11 bases between. The CDR3 runs 13 residues. From germline, CDR1 is SNHLY and CDR2 FYNNEI. The CDR3 DNA reads as TGTGCCAGCAGTCTCGACACAATCTATGGCTACACCTTC. Protein: CASSLDTIYGYTF.

The gene calls are TRBV5-4 and TRBJ2-2; tentatively, D is TRBD1 (5 bases). V was cut by 0 bases and J by 0 bases, with 9 bases left in between. The germline CDR1 and CDR2 sequences are SGHNT and YYREEE (reference sequence). The CDR3 extends over 16 amino acids. CDR3 DNA sequence: TGTGCCAGCAGCTTGGGGGTGGACACGAACACCGGGGAGCTGTTTTTT. Protein sequence: CASSLGVDTNTGELFF.

This chain uses TRBV7-2 with TRBJ1-6, with TRBD1 as a possible D gene (6 bases). The germline gives CDR1 SGHTA, CDR2 FQGNSA. V shed 8 bases and J shed 7 bases, with 15 bases lying between them. The CDR3 covers 14 residues. The CDR3: CASLKRQGNSPLHF. The DNA for the CDR3 is TGTGCCAGCCTAAAGAGGCAGGGGAATTCACCCCTCCACTTT.

V gene TRBV2 combines with J gene TRBJ2-6, with TRBD2 as a possible D gene (5 bases). The V gene's germline CDR1 is SNHLY and CDR2 FYNNEI. V was shortened by 4 bases and J by 1 base, with 8 bases between the two germline ends. The CDR3 loop spans 15 amino acids. This CDR3 reads CASSVRASGANVLTF. DNA for the CDR3: TGTGCCAGCAGTGTGAGGGCTTCTGGGGCCAACGTCCTGACTTTC.

The rearrangement uses TRBV19 and TRBJ2-5, with D possibly matching TRBD1 (5 bases). This CDR3 has 13 amino acids. Trimming removed 7 bases from V and 0 bases from J, with 9 bases in between. CDR1 LNHDA and CDR2 SQIVND come from the germline V gene (reference sequence). The DNA for the CDR3 is TGTGCCAGTACCGGACACCACCAAGAGACCCAGTACTTC. It specifies CASTGHHQETQYF.

The sample holds a few counts of this clone. V and J are TRBV30 and TRBJ2-2, with D maybe TRBD2 (6 bases). CDR3 length equals 13 residues. The V gene lost 4 bases and the J gene lost 1 base, with 7 bases spanning the gap. Per the germline V gene, CDR1 is GTSNPN and CDR2 is SVGIG (reference sequence). Here the CDR3 DNA reads TGTGCCTGGACCGGGGGGAACACCGGGGAGCTGTTTTTT. Encoded protein: CAWTGGNTGELFF.

The chain joins TRBV4-1 to TRBJ2-7, with 7 bases aligning to TRBD1. Germline V CDR1 and CDR2: MGHRA, YSYEKL. V dropped 4 bases and J dropped 4; count of bases not matched to a gene: 10. CDR3 length: 15 amino acids. Here the CDR3 DNA reads TGCGCCAGCAGCCTAGGGACAGCCGTCGTGTACGAGCAGTACTTC. Its translation is CASSLGTAVVYEQYF.